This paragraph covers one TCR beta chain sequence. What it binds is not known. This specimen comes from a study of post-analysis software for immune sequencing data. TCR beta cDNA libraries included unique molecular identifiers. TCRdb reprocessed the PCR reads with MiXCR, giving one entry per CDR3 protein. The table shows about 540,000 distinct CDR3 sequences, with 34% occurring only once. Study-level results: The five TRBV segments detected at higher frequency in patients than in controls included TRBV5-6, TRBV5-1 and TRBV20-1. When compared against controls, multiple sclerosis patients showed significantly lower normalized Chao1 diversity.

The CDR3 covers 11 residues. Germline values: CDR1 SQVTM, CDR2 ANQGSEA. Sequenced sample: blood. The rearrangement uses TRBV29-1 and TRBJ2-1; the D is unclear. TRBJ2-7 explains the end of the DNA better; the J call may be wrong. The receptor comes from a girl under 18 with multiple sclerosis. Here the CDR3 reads CSVELYNEQYF. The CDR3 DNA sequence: TGCAGCGTTGAATTGTACAATGAGCAGTACTTC.